This entry is about one TCR beta chain. No antigen is known for it. Treatment reported: around 19 received Ad26.COV2.S at low or high dose, single or two shots; 5 received placebo; per-sample allocation not given. Following the first vaccine or placebo injection, samples were taken on day 63. Germline V CDR1 and CDR2: SEHNR, FQNEAQ (reference sequence). The CDR3 length is 10 residues. V lost 10 bases to trimming and J lost 17 bases, with 15 bases between them. The sample comes from a study of Ad26.COV2.S vaccination and SARS-CoV-2 variants. Study overall: Donor joined the COV1001 Ad26.COV2.S trial arm.

The data were produced by immunoSEQ multiplex PCR, yet TCRdb's version contains in-frame clones alone and is incomplete. The sample yields around 500,000 clones, 80% to 90% seen once. The study, taken as a whole, reports: Possibly, TCR breadth and depth analyses underestimated total T cell responses. It was reported that spike-specific CD8+ and CD4+ T cell responses were substantially broad after vaccination.

The V gene is TRBV7-9, the J gene TRBJ2-6; perhaps D is TRBD1 or TRBD2 (5 bases each). Sequenced here: peripheral blood, sampled in a trial of Ad26.COV2.S vaccine versus placebo. The TCR originated in a person between 18 and 60 years old who received the Ad26.COV2.S COVID-19 vaccine or a placebo. The CDR3, as DNA: TGTGCCACCGACCGGGACGGAATGACTTTC. The encoded protein is CATDRDGMTF.